The rows below give T cell receptor beta chains drawn from one sample of a study of T cell changes during pregnancy in multiple sclerosis. Data came from immunoSEQ multiplex PCR; TCRdb stores just in-frame clones and leaves some out. The sample has around 61,000 clones; around 90% are singletons. Specimen: peripheral blood, collected in the first trimester of pregnancy. All receptors come from a female donor in good health, enrolled as a control in a pregnancy study. Each CDR3 is given with its conserved first and last residue. Fields, in order: clone size, CDR3 length, V gene, CDR3 protein. Clone size appears in some rows only: once, few, many, or a class for an expanded clone.

>-|13|TRBV9
CASSVGAGWEQYF
>-|16|TRBV5-6
CASSLAGTGDHGELFF
>once|16|TRBV5-4
CASSLGFDSSGNTIYF
>-|15|TRBV5-6
CASSLGGTGDQPQHF
>-|16|TRBV5-1
CASSLTDSPYNSPLHF
>few|14|TRBV6-1
CASSEGTGYTPLHF
>-|13|TRBV6-6
CASPNNQGTEAFF
>-|15|TRBV6-1
CASRLAGGATDTQYF
>-|16|TRBV6-5
CASSFGTGGAGTEAFF
>-|13|TRBV19
CASSQSGQYGYTF
>-|15|TRBV5-8
CASSLSGRAVPEAFF
>-|13|TRBV2
CASSATGAYEQYF
>-|14|TRBV7-8
CASSLGVPGTEAFF
>few|13|TRBV5-1
CASMTTSNPEAFF
>-|9|TRBV29-1
CSVDAGYTF
>-|15|TRBV5-4
CASSLGQEFTDTQYF
>-|16|TRBV2
CASSQSTAYSYNEQFF
>-|13|TRBV25-1
CASRSYGLDTQYF
>-|14|TRBV5-4
CASSLPGRGETQYF
>-|13|TRBV30
CAWSGQGNTEAFF
>-|12|TRBV4-1
CASSQDSYEQYF
>-|13|TRBV7-3
CASSSGGNTEAFF
>-|13|TRBV5-4
CASSFSGLRSSTF
>-|15|TRBV6-6
CASRLRDRGPYGYTF
>-|12|TRBV30
CAWSDRGPEAFF
>-|15|TRBV12-5
CASGLGTSRPETQYF
>-|15|TRBV7-3
CASSPDSFSYNEQFF
>-|17|TRBV5-6
CASRRPQAGAVSYEQYF
>-|15|TRBV4-2
CASSARDSSGNTIYF